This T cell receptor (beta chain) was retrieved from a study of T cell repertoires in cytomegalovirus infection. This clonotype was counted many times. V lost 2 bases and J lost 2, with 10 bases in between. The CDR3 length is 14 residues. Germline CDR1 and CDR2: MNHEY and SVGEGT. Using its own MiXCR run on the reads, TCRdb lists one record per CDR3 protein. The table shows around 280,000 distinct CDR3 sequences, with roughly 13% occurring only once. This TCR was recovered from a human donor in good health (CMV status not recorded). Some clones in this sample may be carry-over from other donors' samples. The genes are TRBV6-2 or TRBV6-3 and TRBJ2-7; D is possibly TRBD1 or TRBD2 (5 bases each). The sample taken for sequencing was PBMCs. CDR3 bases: TGTGCCAGCAGTTACGGGACCTCTACCTACGAGCAGTACTTC. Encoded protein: CASSYGTSTYEQYF.